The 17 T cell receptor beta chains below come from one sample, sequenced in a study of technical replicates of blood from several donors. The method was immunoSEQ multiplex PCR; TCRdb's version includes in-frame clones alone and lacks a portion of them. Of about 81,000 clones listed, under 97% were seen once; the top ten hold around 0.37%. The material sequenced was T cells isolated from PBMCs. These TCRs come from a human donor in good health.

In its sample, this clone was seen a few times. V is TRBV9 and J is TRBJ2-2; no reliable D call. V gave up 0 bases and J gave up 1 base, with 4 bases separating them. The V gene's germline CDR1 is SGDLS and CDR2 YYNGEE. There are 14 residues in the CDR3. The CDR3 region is CASSVAMNTGELFF. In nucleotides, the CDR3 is TGTGCCAGCAGCGTAGCAATGAACACCGGGGAGCTGTTTTTT.

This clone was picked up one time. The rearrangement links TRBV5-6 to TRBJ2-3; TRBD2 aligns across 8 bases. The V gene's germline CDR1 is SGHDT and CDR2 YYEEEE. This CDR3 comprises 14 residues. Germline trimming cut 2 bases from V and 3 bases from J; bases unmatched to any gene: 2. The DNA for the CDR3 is TGTGCCAGCAGCTTTTTAGCGGGGACAGATACGCAGTATTTT. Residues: CASSFLAGTDTQYF. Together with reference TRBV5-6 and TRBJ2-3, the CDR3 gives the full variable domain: DAGVTQSPTHLIKTRGQQVTLRCSPKSGHDTVSWYQQALGQGPQFIFQYYEEEERQRGNFPDRFSGHQFPNYSSELNVNALLLGDSALYLCASSFLAGTDTQYFGPGTRLTVL.

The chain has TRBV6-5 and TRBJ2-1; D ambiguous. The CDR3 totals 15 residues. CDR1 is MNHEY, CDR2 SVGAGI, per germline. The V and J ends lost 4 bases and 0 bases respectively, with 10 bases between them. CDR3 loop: CASSFNPRSYNEQFF. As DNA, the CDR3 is TGTGCCAGCAGTTTCAACCCGCGCTCCTACAATGAGCAGTTCTTC.

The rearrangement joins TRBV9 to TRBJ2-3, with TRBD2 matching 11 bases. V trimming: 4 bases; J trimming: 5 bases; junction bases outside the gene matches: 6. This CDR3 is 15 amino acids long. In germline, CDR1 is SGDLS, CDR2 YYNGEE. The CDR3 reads CASSPGTSGLDTQYF. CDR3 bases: TGTGCCAGCAGCCCCGGGACTAGCGGATTAGATACGCAGTATTTT.

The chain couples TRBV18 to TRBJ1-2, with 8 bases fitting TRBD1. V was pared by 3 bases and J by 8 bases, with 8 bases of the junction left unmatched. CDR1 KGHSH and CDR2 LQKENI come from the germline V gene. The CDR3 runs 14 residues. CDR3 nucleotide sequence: TGTGCCAGCTCACCGCCTACAGGGGGGTTAGGCTACACCTTC. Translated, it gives CASSPPTGGLGYTF.

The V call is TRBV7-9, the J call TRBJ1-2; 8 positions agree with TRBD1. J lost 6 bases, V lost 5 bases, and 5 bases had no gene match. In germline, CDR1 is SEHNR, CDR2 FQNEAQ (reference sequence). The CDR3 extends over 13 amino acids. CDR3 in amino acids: CASSEGQANGYTF. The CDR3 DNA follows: TGTGCCAGCAGCGAGGGACAGGCTAATGGCTACACCTTC.

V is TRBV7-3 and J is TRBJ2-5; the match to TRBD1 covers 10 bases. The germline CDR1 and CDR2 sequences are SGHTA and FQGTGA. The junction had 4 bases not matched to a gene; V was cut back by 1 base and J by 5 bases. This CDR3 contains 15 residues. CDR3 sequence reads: CASSLRQGAGETQYF. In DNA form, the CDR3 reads TGTGCCAGCAGCTTAAGACAGGGGGCAGGGGAGACCCAGTACTTC.

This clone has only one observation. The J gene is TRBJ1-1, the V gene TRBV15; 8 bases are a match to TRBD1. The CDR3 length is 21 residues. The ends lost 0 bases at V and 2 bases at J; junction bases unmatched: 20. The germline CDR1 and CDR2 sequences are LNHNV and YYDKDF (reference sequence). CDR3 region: CATSRDIGQGAGEMGNTEAFF. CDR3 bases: TGTGCCACCAGCAGAGATATTGGGCAGGGGGCGGGAGAAATGGGAAACACTGAAGCTTTCTTT.

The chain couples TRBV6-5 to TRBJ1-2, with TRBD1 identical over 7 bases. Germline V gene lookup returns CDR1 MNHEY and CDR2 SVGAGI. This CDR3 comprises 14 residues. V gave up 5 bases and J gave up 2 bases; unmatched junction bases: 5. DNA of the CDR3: TGTGCCAGCAGTGATGGACAGGCAAACTATGGCTACACCTTC. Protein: CASSDGQANYGYTF.

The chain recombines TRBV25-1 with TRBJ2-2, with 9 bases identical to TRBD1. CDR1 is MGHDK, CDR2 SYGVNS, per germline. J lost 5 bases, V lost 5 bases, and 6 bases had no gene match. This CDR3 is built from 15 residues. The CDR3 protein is CASSHWTGETGELFF. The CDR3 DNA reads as TGTGCCAGCAGTCATTGGACAGGGGAGACCGGGGAGCTGTTTTTT.

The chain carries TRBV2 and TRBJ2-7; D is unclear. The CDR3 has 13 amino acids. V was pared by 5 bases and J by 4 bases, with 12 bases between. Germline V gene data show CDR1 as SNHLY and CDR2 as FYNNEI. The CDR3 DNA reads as TGTGCCAGCAGTTTTCCGGGTCTGTACGAGCAGTACTTC. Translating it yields CASSFPGLYEQYF.

The CDR3 DNA reads TGCGCCAGCAGCCAACGGGGTTACGAGCAGTACTTC. Translating it yields CASSQRGYEQYF. The chain couples TRBV4-1 to TRBJ2-7, with a possible D match to TRBD2 (5 bases). The CDR3 is 12 amino acids. The ends were cut back, 2 bases at V and 4 bases at J, with 6 bases in the middle. Per germline, CDR1 MGHRA and CDR2 YSYEKL.

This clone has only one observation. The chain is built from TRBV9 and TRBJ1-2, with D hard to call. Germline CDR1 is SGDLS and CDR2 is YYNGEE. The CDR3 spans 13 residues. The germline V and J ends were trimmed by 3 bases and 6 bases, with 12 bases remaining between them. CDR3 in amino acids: CASSGERRDGYTF. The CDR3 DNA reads TGTGCCAGCAGCGGAGAACGGCGGGATGGCTACACCTTC.

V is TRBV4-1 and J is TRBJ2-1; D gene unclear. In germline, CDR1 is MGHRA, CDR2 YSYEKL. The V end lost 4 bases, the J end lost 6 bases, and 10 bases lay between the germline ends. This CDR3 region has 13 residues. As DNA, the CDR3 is TGCGCCAGCAGCCGAGGCTACGGCAATGAGCAGTTCTTC. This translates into CASSRGYGNEQFF.

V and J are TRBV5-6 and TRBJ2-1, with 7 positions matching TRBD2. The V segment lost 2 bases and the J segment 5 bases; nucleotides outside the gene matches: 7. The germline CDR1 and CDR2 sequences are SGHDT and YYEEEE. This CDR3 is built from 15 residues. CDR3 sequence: CASSFKRELHNEQFF. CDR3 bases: TGTGCCAGCAGCTTCAAGCGGGAACTGCACAATGAGCAGTTCTTC. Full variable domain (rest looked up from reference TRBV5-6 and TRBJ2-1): DAGVTQSPTHLIKTRGQQVTLRCSPKSGHDTVSWYQQALGQGPQFIFQYYEEEERQRGNFPDRFSGHQFPNYSSELNVNALLLGDSALYLCASSFKRELHNEQFFGPGTRLTVL.

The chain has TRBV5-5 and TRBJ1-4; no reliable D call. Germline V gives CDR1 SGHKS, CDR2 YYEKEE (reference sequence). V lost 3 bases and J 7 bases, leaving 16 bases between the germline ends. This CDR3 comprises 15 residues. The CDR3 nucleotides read TGTGCCAGCAGCTGGGCGTTGGGTTTTGGTGAAAAACTGTTTTTT. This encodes CASSWALGFGEKLFF.

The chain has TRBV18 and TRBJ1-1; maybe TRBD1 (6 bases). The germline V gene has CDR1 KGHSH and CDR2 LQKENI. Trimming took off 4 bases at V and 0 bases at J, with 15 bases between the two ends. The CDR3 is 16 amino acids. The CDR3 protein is CASSLSGAAMNTEAFF. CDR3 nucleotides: TGTGCCAGCTCACTTTCAGGGGCAGCTATGAACACTGAAGCTTTCTTT.